Presented here are 3 T cell receptor beta chains from one specimen sequenced in a study of blood T cell repertoires in COVID-19. Clones were sequenced by immunoSEQ multiplex PCR, and TCRdb holds only the in-frame ones, with some missing. The sample contains 150,000 to 200,000 clones, about 88% of which appear only once. Sequences were obtained from peripheral blood. These TCRs come from a woman over 75 in a cohort sampled during active or convalescent COVID-19.

The rearrangement joins TRBV19 to TRBJ1-2, with D tentatively TRBD1 (6 bases). Per the germline V gene, CDR1 is LNHDA and CDR2 is SQIVND (reference sequence). This CDR3 region has 11 residues. Trimming took 6 bases from V and 6 from J, leaving 8 bases between them. In nucleotides, the CDR3 is TGTGCCAGTAGAGGGGGGGATGGCTACACCTTC. Its protein is CASRGGDGYTF.

V usage is TRBV15 and J usage is TRBJ2-5; D remains unclear. Trimming stripped 8 bases from V and 5 bases from J, with 12 bases between. The CDR3 contains 12 residues. CDR1 LNHNV and CDR2 YYDKDF come from the germline V gene (reference sequence). CDR3 DNA: TGTGCCACCGAGGAAGGCACGGAGACCCAGTACTTC. This codes for CATEEGTETQYF.

This chain joins TRBV7-9 and TRBJ1-1; D is uncertain. The CDR3 contains 13 residues. Germline CDR1 is SEHNR and CDR2 is FQNEAQ (reference sequence). V was clipped by 5 bases and J by 4 bases, with 11 bases between them. The chain's CDR3 is CASSRPAGTEAFF. The DNA of the CDR3 is TGTGCCAGCAGCCGGCCTGCGGGCACTGAAGCTTTCTTT.